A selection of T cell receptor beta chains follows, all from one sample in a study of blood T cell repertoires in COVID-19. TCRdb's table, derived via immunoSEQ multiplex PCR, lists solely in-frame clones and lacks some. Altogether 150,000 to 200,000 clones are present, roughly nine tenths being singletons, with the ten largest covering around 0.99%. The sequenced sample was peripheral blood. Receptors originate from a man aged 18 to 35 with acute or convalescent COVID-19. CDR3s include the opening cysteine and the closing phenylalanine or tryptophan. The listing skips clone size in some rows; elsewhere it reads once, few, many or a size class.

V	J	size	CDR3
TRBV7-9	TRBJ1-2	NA	CASSPQWDGYTF
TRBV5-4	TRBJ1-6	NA	CASSKGPTGSSPLHF
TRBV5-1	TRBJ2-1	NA	CASSLGLTYNEQFF
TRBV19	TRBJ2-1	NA	CASSIGLAGAYNEQFF
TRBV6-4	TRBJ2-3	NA	CASSPSGGSDTQYF
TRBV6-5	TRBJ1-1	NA	CASRGEGSQNTEAFF
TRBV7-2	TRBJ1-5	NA	CASSQRSQPQHF
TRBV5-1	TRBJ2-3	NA	CASSPGTGGAWSPDTQYF
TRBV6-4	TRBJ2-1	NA	CASSASGGANEQFF
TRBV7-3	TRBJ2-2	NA	CASSLLRGVTNTGELFF
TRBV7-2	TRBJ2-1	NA	CASSSQMQRGGHYNEQFF
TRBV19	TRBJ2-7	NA	CASSPQGNSYEQYF
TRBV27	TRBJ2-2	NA	CASRPHQGTGELFF
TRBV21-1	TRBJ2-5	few	CASSKDLKDRGARETQYF
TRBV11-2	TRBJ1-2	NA	CASSLEARTNYGYTF
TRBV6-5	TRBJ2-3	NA	CASSYRVSTDTQYF
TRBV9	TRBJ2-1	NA	CASSVRQGASNEQFF
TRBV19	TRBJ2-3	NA	CASSIGSGGLADTQYF
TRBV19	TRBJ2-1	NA	CASSIQLAGGNEQFF
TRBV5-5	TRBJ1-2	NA	CASSLSPSVNYGYTF
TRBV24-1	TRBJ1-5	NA	CATGGDNQPQHF
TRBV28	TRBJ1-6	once	CASSFGELYNSPLHF
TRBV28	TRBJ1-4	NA	CASSSGTGVGEKLFF
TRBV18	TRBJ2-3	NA	CASSPRGQGDTQYF
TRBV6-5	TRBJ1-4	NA	CASSYSFRGEKLFF
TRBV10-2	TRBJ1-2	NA	CASSVPGQENYGYTF
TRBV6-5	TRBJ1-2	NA	CASSTEFVGYGYTF
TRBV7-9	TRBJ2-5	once	CASTSWAGGQETQYF
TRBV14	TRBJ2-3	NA	CASSLGGDGYTQYF
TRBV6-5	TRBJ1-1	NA	CASGSGHLNTEAFF
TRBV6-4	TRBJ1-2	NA	CASSFSYRTGGVLDGYTF
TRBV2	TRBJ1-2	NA	CASSEQDRFNYGYTF
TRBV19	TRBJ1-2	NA	CASSFGTGGYVYTF
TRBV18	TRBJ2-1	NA	CASSGTGFSSGGYNEQFF
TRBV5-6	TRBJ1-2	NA	CASSLNRGAGGYTF
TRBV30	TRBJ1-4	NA	CAWNPGRGIREKLFF
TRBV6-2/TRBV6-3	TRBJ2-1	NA	CASSERGGNNEQFF
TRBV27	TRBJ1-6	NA	CASSRGTGLHF
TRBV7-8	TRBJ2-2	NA	CATPRVAGGTGELFF
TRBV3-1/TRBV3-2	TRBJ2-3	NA	CALGTSGGGNTDTQYF
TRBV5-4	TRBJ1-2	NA	CASSPRQGQGSSYGYTF
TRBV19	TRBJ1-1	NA	CASSIGGQGWNTEAFF
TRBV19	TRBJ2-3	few	CASRRTGGTADTQYF
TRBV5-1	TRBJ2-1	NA	CASSLEERIWDEQFF
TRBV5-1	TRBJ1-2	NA	CASSKTPGGVDYGYTF
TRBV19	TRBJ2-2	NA	CASSQRGRTGELFF
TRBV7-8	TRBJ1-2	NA	CASSLDTTGTGGAGRGYTF